This TCR beta chain was recovered during a study of OX40 agonist ivuxolimab in advanced cancers. In the study overall: Patients took ivuxolimab, an agonistic anti-OX40 (CD134) antibody.

Points on this clone: What it binds is unknown.

Assay used: immunoSEQ multiplex PCR; TCRdb lists only in-frame clones, some missing. This table holds about 100,000 clones, roughly 94% found once. Germline CDR1 and CDR2: WSHSY and SAAADI. With V trimmed by 3 bases and J by 10 bases, 9 bases remained unmatched. The CDR3 has 15 amino acids. Regarding the study as a whole: Also showing low normalized T-cell clonal expansion were some of the nonresponders. CD4+ and CD8+ blood T cells expanded clonally by week 6 at 0.1 to 3.0 mg/kg.

This chain connects TRBV10-2 to TRBJ2-1; 10 nucleotides align to TRBD2. The receptor comes from an adult with an advanced solid tumor such as melanoma, head and neck, liver or kidney cancer. The sample consisted of CD4+ or CD8+ T cells sorted from blood, taken in a trial of the OX40 agonist ivuxolimab. The CDR3: CASSDKASGRTEQFF. The CDR3 DNA sequence: TGCGCCAGCAGTGACAAGGCTAGCGGGAGAACGGAGCAGTTCTTC.